This T cell receptor (beta chain) derives from a study of blood T cell repertoires in COVID-19. Study context: Sample material is recorded as cDNA or gDNA derived from T cells, B-cell-depleted T cells, or PBMCs.

In the source study's methods: Researchers report that nucleated cell counts were estimated from reference gene primer amplification. Method: immunoSEQ multiplex PCR; TCRdb's copy keeps in-frame clones and lacks some. D and trimming were read from the DNA, whereas the V and J calls and clone size are those reported in that table. The data show 25,000 to 30,000 clones, roughly nine tenths seen once. The CDR3 spans 15 residues. Trimming shortened V by 2 bases and J by 0 bases, and 11 bases separated the two germline ends. From germline, CDR1 is LNHDA and CDR2 SQIVND (reference sequence). The sample taken for sequencing was peripheral blood. The J gene is TRBJ2-7, the V gene TRBV19; D might be TRBD2 (7 bases). The clonotype originates from a man in his 70s with active COVID-19. CDR3 residues: CASSITRGASYEQYF. Here the CDR3 DNA reads TGTGCCAGTAGTATAACCCGGGGGGCCTCCTACGAGCAGTACTTC.